These 23 T cell receptor beta chains came from one sample sequenced in a study of cytomegalovirus exposure and HLA in healthy donors. Researchers ran the PCR with 60 Vbeta and 13 Jbeta primers. Libraries were prepared by immunoSEQ multiplex PCR; TCRdb keeps only in-frame clonotypes and omits some of them. The top ten hold around 1.8% of the sample, which has around 200,000 clones, 75% to 80% seen once. Material for sequencing was PBMCs. The receptors were sampled from a man between 18 and 29 years old in good health and CMV-seronegative.

This sequence joins TRBV9 and TRBJ2-1; D is uncertain. The V gene's germline CDR1 is SGDLS and CDR2 YYNGEE. The CDR3 has 16 residues. V was cut by 0 bases and J by 2 bases, with 12 bases left in between. The CDR3 sequence is CASSVDAQVTYNEQFF. The CDR3 bases are TGTGCCAGCAGCGTAGATGCCCAGGTCACCTACAATGAGCAGTTCTTC.

The J gene is TRBJ2-1, the V gene TRBV18; 13 bases are a match to TRBD2. The CDR3 totals 16 residues. Per germline, CDR1 KGHSH and CDR2 LQKENI. The J segment lost 7 bases and the V segment lost 1 base, leaving 4 bases of the junction unmatched. The CDR3 loop reads CASSPLGLAGKNEQFF. The CDR3 nucleotides read TGTGCCAGCTCACCACTGGGACTAGCGGGAAAGAATGAGCAGTTCTTC.

The chain combines TRBV2 with TRBJ1-1; D is unresolved. The CDR3 loop spans 13 amino acids. Germline V gene lookup returns CDR1 SNHLY and CDR2 FYNNEI. The V and J ends lost 7 bases and 3 bases respectively, with 12 bases between them. The CDR3 DNA follows: TGTGCCAGCATCGAGATCGTTGACACTGAAGCTTTCTTT. Translating gives CASIEIVDTEAFF.

This chain uses TRBV14 with TRBJ2-3; perhaps TRBD1 as D (6 bases). Trimming stripped 1 base from V and 2 bases from J, with 28 bases between. CDR3 length: 21 residues. CDR1 and CDR2 from the germline V gene are SGHDN and FVKESK. CDR3 in amino acids: CASSQVWGQGPVPDDTDTQYF. The CDR3 DNA reads as TGTGCCAGCAGCCAAGTGTGGGGGCAGGGACCCGTTCCGGACGACACAGATACGCAGTATTTT.

The table lists this clone with a count of one. This sequence joins TRBV6-1 and TRBJ2-7; TRBD2 agrees at 8 bases. The germline V gene encodes CDR1 MNHNS and CDR2 SASEGT. The CDR3 totals 15 residues. Trimming took 7 bases from V and 3 from J; bases not matched to a gene: 11. In DNA form, the CDR3 reads TGTGCCAGCACCCCGACGGGGGGGCCTTTCTACGAGCAGTACTTC. This gives the protein CASTPTGGPFYEQYF.

The chain joins TRBV5-4 to TRBJ2-2, with D possibly TRBD2 on 5 matching bases. The CDR3 is 15 amino acids. The V and J ends lost 0 bases and 2 bases respectively, with 8 bases between them. Germline V gives CDR1 SGHNT, CDR2 YYREEE (reference sequence). The CDR3 reads CASSLEWTNTGELFF. In DNA, the CDR3 is TGTGCCAGCAGCTTGGAGTGGACTAACACCGGGGAGCTGTTTTTT.

The chain carries TRBV30 and TRBJ1-2, with a weak D call TRBD1 (5 bases). Germline CDR1 reads GTSNPN; CDR2 reads SVGIG (reference sequence). The CDR3 is made up of 14 amino acids. V lost 6 bases and J lost 0, with 14 bases in between. CDR3 amino acids: CACRQPATNYGYTF. DNA for the CDR3: TGTGCCTGCAGACAGCCAGCAACTAACTATGGCTACACCTTC.

V and J are TRBV29-1 and TRBJ2-2; D unresolved. The CDR3 has 12 amino acids. V shed 6 bases and J shed 5 bases, with 10 bases lying between them. Per germline, CDR1 SQVTM and CDR2 ANQGSEA. CDR3 loop: CSVVGYTGELFF. The CDR3 coding sequence is TGCAGCGTAGTCGGTTATACCGGGGAGCTGTTTTTT.

The V call is TRBV6-5, the J call TRBJ2-1, with D possibly matching TRBD2 (7 bases). Between the trimmed V and J ends, which lost 7 bases and 10 bases, there was a span of 17 bases. The CDR3 has 13 amino acids. Germline V gives CDR1 MNHEY, CDR2 SVGAGI. CDR3 nucleotide sequence: TGTGCCAGCACCAAAGGGGGGGGCGTAGAGCAGTTCTTC. It yields the protein CASTKGGGVEQFF.

The V and J genes are TRBV15 and TRBJ1-5; 7 bases are shared with TRBD1. Looked up from germline, CDR1 is LNHNV and CDR2 is YYDKDF (reference sequence). CDR3 length: 16 amino acids. The ends lost 4 bases at V and 4 bases at J; junction bases unmatched: 10. This CDR3 reads CATSNSRTGLNQPQHF. DNA for the CDR3: TGTGCCACCAGCAACTCAAGGACAGGTTTGAATCAGCCCCAGCATTTT.

On this clone itself: The germline gene is not matched at one end of the junction; a read error may be the cause. V usage is TRBV7-7 and J usage is TRBJ2-5; D perhaps matches TRBD2 (6 bases). This CDR3 is built from 15 residues. Germline V gene data show CDR1 as SSHAT and CDR2 as FNYEAQ (reference sequence). CDR3 protein: CASSRGGTALETQYF. The CDR3 DNA sequence: TGTGCTAGCAGCCGTGGCGGGACCGCCCTAGAGACCCAGTACTTC.

This clone was seen a few times. The chain recombines TRBV9 with TRBJ2-7, with 10 bases that match TRBD2. Trimming took 0 bases from V and 0 from J; bases not matched to a gene: 15. The CDR3 is made up of 20 amino acids. Germline values: CDR1 SGDLS, CDR2 YYNGEE. CDR3 coding DNA: TGTGCCAGCAGCGTAGGGCTAGCGGGGGCCGGAGATCTAAGCTCCTACGAGCAGTACTTC. This encodes CASSVGLAGAGDLSSYEQYF.

This chain uses TRBV7-9 with TRBJ2-7; 9 nucleotides agree with TRBD1. CDR3 length: 14 amino acids. The germline V gene has CDR1 SEHNR and CDR2 FQNEAQ (reference sequence). J lost 3 bases, V lost 9 bases, and 9 bases had no gene match. For the CDR3, the DNA is TGTGCCAGATTAGGGGACAGGGTTGACTACGAGCAGTACTTC. Amino acids: CARLGDRVDYEQYF.

The chain recombines TRBV27 with TRBJ1-1, with a possible D match to TRBD1 (6 bases). The V gene lost 8 bases and the J gene lost 4 bases, with 17 bases spanning the gap. The CDR3 covers 14 residues. Germline V gives CDR1 MNHEY, CDR2 SMNVEV (reference sequence). Here the CDR3 reads CASHKGQGGTEAFF. The DNA of the CDR3 is TGTGCCAGCCATAAGGGTCAAGGGGGCACTGAAGCTTTCTTT.

The CDR3 nucleotides read TGTGCCTGGAGTAGCGGAAACACTGAAGCTTTCTTT. This sequence encodes CAWSSGNTEAFF. The V gene is TRBV30, the J gene TRBJ1-1; D gene ambiguous. CDR1 and CDR2 from the germline V gene are GTSNPN and SVGIG (reference sequence). V lost 2 bases to trimming and J lost 2 bases, with 6 bases between them. This CDR3 has 12 residues.

The rearrangement joins TRBV9 to TRBJ2-5, with D perhaps matching TRBD1 (6 bases). Germline assignment: CDR1 SGDLS and CDR2 YYNGEE. Trimming pared 5 bases from V and 4 bases from J, leaving 15 bases between. The CDR3 is 14 amino acids. CDR3 sequence reads: CASSVGDTPETQYF. CDR3 sequence (DNA): TGTGCCAGCAGTGTGGGGGACACCCCAGAGACCCAGTACTTC.

The genes are TRBV7-3 and TRBJ2-1, with 10 positions matching TRBD2. The V gene's germline CDR1 is SGHTA and CDR2 FQGTGA. J was trimmed by 2 bases and V by 5 bases; bases with no gene match: 6. The CDR3 is 16 amino acids. DNA of the CDR3: TGTGCCAGCAGCCCGGTAGCGGGAGGCGCCTACAATGAGCAGTTCTTC. Amino acid sequence: CASSPVAGGAYNEQFF.

About this clone itself: A junction end diverges from the germline sequence, so it may reflect a read error. The rearrangement links TRBV29-1 to TRBJ2-5; 7 bases are a match to TRBD1. The CDR3 loop spans 15 amino acids. From germline, CDR1 is SQVTM and CDR2 ANQGSEA. The CDR3 coding sequence is TGCGGCGTTGAGAAAGGAACAGGGGTGGGAGAGACCCAGTACTTC. This gives the protein CGVEKGTGVGETQYF.

This CDR3 reads CASSAAYRGGTEAFF. In DNA form, the CDR3 reads TGTGCCAGCAGCGCCGCTTACAGGGGGGGCACTGAAGCTTTCTTT. The V call is TRBV9, the J call TRBJ1-1, with 8 bases fitting TRBD1. This CDR3 spans 15 amino acids. The germline CDR1 and CDR2 sequences are SGDLS and YYNGEE. V shed 3 bases, J shed 4 bases, and the junction held 8 bases outside the gene matches.

The chain joins TRBV4-2 to TRBJ2-3, with D possibly being TRBD2 (5 bases). Germline V gives CDR1 LGHNA, CDR2 YNFKEQ. V gave up 0 bases and J gave up 4 bases, with 14 bases separating them. The CDR3 length is 16 residues. The CDR3 coding sequence is TGTGCCAGCAGCCAAGAAGGGATAAGCGGCGCAGATACGCAGTATTTT. Protein: CASSQEGISGADTQYF.

This clone was seen a handful of times. V usage is TRBV19 and J usage is TRBJ2-5; TRBD1 might be the D (5 bases). The last part of the DNA fits TRBJ2-7 better; the J call may be wrong. Germline assignment: CDR1 LNHDA and CDR2 SQIVND (reference sequence). This CDR3 is 14 amino acids long. In DNA form, the CDR3 reads TGTGCCAGTAGTATGGCCATAAACCAGGGCGAGCAGTACTTC. This sequence encodes CASSMAINQGEQYF.

This chain joins TRBV15 and TRBJ1-2; 10 positions agree with TRBD1. J gave up 6 bases and V 0 bases, and 7 bases lay outside the gene matches. The CDR3 length is 16 residues. The germline V gene has CDR1 LNHNV and CDR2 YYDKDF (reference sequence). Written as DNA, the CDR3 is TGTGCCACCAGCAGAGAGAAAGCCGGGACAGGGGATGGCTACACCTTC. This sequence encodes CATSREKAGTGDGYTF.

Only one count was recorded for this clone. This sequence joins TRBV30 and TRBJ2-7; 9 bases align to TRBD1. Trimming cost V 1 base and J 2 bases; bases outside gene matches: 6. Germline V CDR1 and CDR2: GTSNPN, SVGIG (reference sequence). The CDR3 runs to 15 residues. The CDR3 is CAWSGSRDRAYEQYF. CDR3 nucleotides: TGTGCCTGGAGTGGATCCCGGGACAGGGCCTACGAGCAGTACTTC.